Below, 15 T cell receptor beta chains from the same sample are listed, as sequenced in a study of blood T cell repertoires in COVID-19. The assay was immunoSEQ multiplex PCR, and TCRdb's table has in-frame clones only and misses some. The table shows hundreds of thousands of clones, with roughly 89% occurring only once. Sequences were obtained from peripheral blood. The receptors here all came from a woman aged 25-40 years with active or convalescent COVID-19.

The chain uses TRBV19 and TRBJ1-2; TRBD1 matches 10 bases. The CDR3 consists of 17 residues. Germline lookup yields CDR1 LNHDA and CDR2 SQIVND (reference sequence). Trimming at V came to 5 bases and at J to 0 bases, leaving 9 bases not matched to a gene. The CDR3 region is CASSPGTGALANYGYTF. The CDR3 DNA reads TGTGCCAGTAGTCCCGGGACAGGGGCCCTAGCTAACTATGGCTACACCTTC.

V is TRBV2 and J is TRBJ1-2; weak D call: TRBD1 (5 bases). Trimming removed 0 bases at V and 8 bases at J, with 13 bases between. CDR1 is SNHLY, CDR2 FYNNEI, per germline. This CDR3 has 14 amino acids. CDR3 in amino acids: CASSEALQGSGYTF. DNA of the CDR3: TGTGCCAGCAGTGAAGCGCTTCAGGGTAGCGGCTACACCTTC.

V and J are TRBV3-1 (or the pseudogene TRBV3-2) and TRBJ1-1, with TRBD1 identical over 9 bases. J gave up 4 bases and V 1 base, and 7 bases lay outside the gene matches. Germline-derived CDR1 and CDR2 are LGHDT and YNNKEL (reference sequence). The CDR3 has 16 amino acids. The DNA of the CDR3 is TGTGCCAGCAGCCAAGCTCGGGACAGGGTCGCCACTGAAGCTTTCTTT. Translation gives CASSQARDRVATEAFF.

The chain combines TRBV19 with TRBJ1-2, with 8 bases that match TRBD1. Germline lookup yields CDR1 LNHDA and CDR2 SQIVND (reference sequence). The length of the CDR3 is 14 residues. Trimming cost V 6 bases and J 0 bases; bases outside gene matches: 3. CDR3 coding DNA: TGTGCCAGTAGGGGACAGGAGACTAACTATGGCTACACCTTC. This codes for CASRGQETNYGYTF.

V is TRBV12-5 and J is TRBJ2-7, with D perhaps TRBD2 (5 bases). The CDR3 loop spans 13 amino acids. Germline loops: CDR1 LGHNT, CDR2 FRNRAP. V gave up 4 bases and J gave up 0 bases, with 7 bases separating them. Written as DNA, the CDR3 is TGTGCTAGTGGTTCCGGGGTCTCCTACGAGCAGTACTTC. This gives the protein CASGSGVSYEQYF.

The chain uses TRBV27 and TRBJ2-4, with 8 bases fitting TRBD1. After removal of 6 bases from V and 3 bases from J, the junction contained 7 bases not matched to a gene. CDR3 length: 15 amino acids. In germline, CDR1 is MNHEY, CDR2 SMNVEV (reference sequence). CDR3 sequence: CASRSWDRSKNIQYF. In DNA form, the CDR3 reads TGTGCCAGCAGGAGTTGGGACAGGAGCAAAAACATTCAGTACTTC.

This clone occurred a few times. The chain combines TRBV7-2 with TRBJ2-1; 7 positions agree with TRBD2. This CDR3 comprises 13 residues. From germline, CDR1 is SGHTA and CDR2 FQGNSA. V shed 3 bases, J shed 7 bases, and the junction held 3 bases outside the gene matches. CDR3 sequence: CASSLWRGNEQFF. The CDR3 DNA is TGTGCCAGCAGCTTGTGGCGGGGGAATGAGCAGTTCTTC. The full variable domain, completed using reference TRBV7-2 and TRBJ2-1, is GAGVSQSPSNKVTEKGKDVELRCDPISGHTALYWYRQSLGQGLEFLIYFQGNSAPDKSGLPSDRFSAERTGGSVSTLTIQRTQQEDSAVYLCASSLWRGNEQFFGPGTRLTVL.

The rearrangement links TRBV7-8 to TRBJ1-1, with D maybe TRBD1 (6 bases). CDR1 SGHVS and CDR2 FQNEAQ come from the germline V gene. CDR3 size: 15 residues. V shed 1 base and J shed 3 bases, with 12 bases lying between them. CDR3 protein: CASSLVYRVDTEAFF. In nucleotides, the CDR3 is TGTGCCAGCAGCTTAGTGTACAGGGTGGACACTGAAGCTTTCTTT.

The CDR3 bases are TGTGCCAGCAGGTCCCCCGGGCGGGGGCCGGGAGGGACTGAAGCTTTCTTT. It yields the protein CASRSPGRGPGGTEAFF. The chain employs TRBV2 and TRBJ1-1, with TRBD1 as a possible D gene (6 bases). CDR3 length equals 17 residues. Trimming removed 6 bases from V and 5 bases from J, with 25 bases in between. Germline V gene lookup returns CDR1 SNHLY and CDR2 FYNNEI.

The V and J genes are TRBV2 and TRBJ2-7, with D possibly matching TRBD2 (7 bases). V lost 4 bases and J 2 bases, leaving 18 bases between the germline ends. Per germline, CDR1 SNHLY and CDR2 FYNNEI. The CDR3 totals 16 residues. In nucleotides, the CDR3 is TGTGCCAGCAGTGGCAGCAGCGGGACACTTACCTACGAGCAGTACTTC. Protein sequence: CASSGSSGTLTYEQYF. The full variable domain, with the rest looked up from reference TRBV2 and TRBJ2-7, is EPEVTQTPSHQVTQMGQEVILRCVPISNHLYFYWYRQILGQKVEFLVSFYNNEISEKSEIFDDQFSVERPDGSNFTLKIRSTKLEDSAMYFCASSGSSGTLTYEQYFGPGTRLTVT.

The rearrangement joins TRBV18 to TRBJ1-4, with TRBD1 matching over 7 bases. The CDR3 consists of 15 residues. CDR1 and CDR2 from the germline V gene are KGHSH and LQKENI. J was trimmed by 8 bases and V by 3 bases; bases with no gene match: 9. The CDR3 DNA is TGTGCCAGCTCACCTCCGACAGGGAAGGGAGAAAAACTGTTTTTT. Its protein product is CASSPPTGKGEKLFF.

This clone was seen just once. CDR3 DNA: TGTGCCAGCAGTTCCGGGACTATTTCCTACGAGCAGTACTTC. Translating gives CASSSGTISYEQYF. The rearrangement uses TRBV6-5 and TRBJ2-7; 7 nucleotides line up with TRBD2. There are 14 residues in the CDR3. Germline V gene data show CDR1 as MNHEY and CDR2 as SVGAGI. J was trimmed by 1 base and V by 4 bases; bases with no gene match: 4.

The genes are TRBV19 and TRBJ1-3; TRBD1 is a possible D gene (6 bases). Looked up from germline, CDR1 is LNHDA and CDR2 is SQIVND (reference sequence). With 4 bases removed from V and 0 bases from J, the gap between germline ends came to 10 bases. There are 15 residues in the CDR3. CDR3 sequence (DNA): TGTGCCAGTAGTACCTTGACAGGCTCTGGAAACACCATATATTTT. This codes for CASSTLTGSGNTIYF.

The chain links TRBV6-4 to TRBJ2-1; 10 bases are shared with TRBD1. The CDR3 covers 13 residues. Germline V gene lookup returns CDR1 MRHNA and CDR2 SNTAGT. V shed 6 bases, J shed 10 bases, and the junction held 6 bases outside the gene matches. The CDR3 nucleotides are TGTGCCAGCAGGAGACAGGGGGCAGAGGAGCAGTTCTTC. As protein: CASRRQGAEEQFF.

The J gene is TRBJ1-3, the V gene TRBV19; a weak D match, TRBD1 (5 bases). V lost 3 bases and J 4 bases, leaving 10 bases between the germline ends. Germline CDR1 and CDR2: LNHDA and SQIVND (reference sequence). The CDR3 spans 14 residues. CDR3 region: CASSIQGTGNTIYF. The CDR3 DNA sequence: TGTGCCAGTAGTATTCAGGGAACGGGAAACACCATATATTTT.